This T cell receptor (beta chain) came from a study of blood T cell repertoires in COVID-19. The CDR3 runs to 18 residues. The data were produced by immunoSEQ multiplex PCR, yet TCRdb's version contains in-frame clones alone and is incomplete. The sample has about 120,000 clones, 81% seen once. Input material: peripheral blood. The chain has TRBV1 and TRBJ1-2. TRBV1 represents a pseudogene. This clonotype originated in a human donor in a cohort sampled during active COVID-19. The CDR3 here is CTSSQDPGHRGPGGGYTF. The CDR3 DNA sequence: TGCACCAGCAGCCAAGATCCGGGTCATAGAGGGCCGGGGGGTGGCTACACCTTC.